These 32 T cell receptor beta chains share one sample of origin, sequenced in a study of a mutant IDH1 vaccine in newly diagnosed glioma. Stated time point: week 23, last vaccination. Doses comprised 300 ug of mutant IDH1 20-mer peptide each, plus topical imiquimod. Antigens for these TCRs are unknown. Profiled with immunoSEQ multiplex PCR; TCRdb holds only in-frame clones, not every one. This table holds 35,000 to 50,000 clones, about four fifths found once. The sample consisted of PBMCs, taken from a glioma patient whose treatment included an IDH1 peptide vaccine. These TCRs come from a woman aged 18-29 years with glioma. Some clones in this sample may be carry-over from other donors' samples.

This chain links TRBV19 with TRBJ1-5, with D unclear. The V end was cut by 3 bases, the J end by 4 bases, with 13 bases between. The V gene's germline CDR1 is LNHDA and CDR2 SQIVND (reference sequence). There are 15 residues in the CDR3. Here the CDR3 DNA reads TGTGCCAGTAGTATTCCCCGGGCCACTAATCAGCCCCAGCATTTT. Residues: CASSIPRATNQPQHF.

This chain connects TRBV5-1 to TRBJ2-3, with 10 bases lining up with TRBD1. V shed 3 bases, J shed 6 bases, and the junction held 10 bases outside the gene matches. Germline V gene sequence: CDR1 SGHRS, CDR2 YFSETQ. The CDR3 is 16 residues long. Written as DNA, the CDR3 is TGCGCCAGCAGCTCGACCGGGACAGGGGCCCGGGATACGCAGTATTTT. This encodes CASSSTGTGARDTQYF.

The rearrangement uses TRBV7-2 and TRBJ2-6, with no clear D. The ends were cut back, 5 bases at V and 0 bases at J, with 17 bases in the middle. CDR3 length: 18 residues. The germline V gene encodes CDR1 SGHTA and CDR2 FQGNSA. The CDR3 bases are TGTGCCAGCAGCCACCAGTCCAGGTCCCTCTCTGGGGCCAACGTCCTGACTTTC. Its translation: CASSHQSRSLSGANVLTF.

This sequence joins TRBV5-1 and TRBJ2-5, with TRBD2 as a possible D gene (6 bases). Trimming removed 5 bases at V and 5 bases at J, with 13 bases between. The CDR3 covers 13 residues. CDR1 is SGHRS, CDR2 YFSETQ, per germline. The CDR3 loop reads CASRDYPRETQYF. In DNA form, the CDR3 reads TGCGCCAGCAGGGACTACCCCCGGGAGACCCAGTACTTC. Variable domain in full (rest from reference TRBV5-1 and TRBJ2-5): KAGVTQTPRYLIKTRGQQVTLSCSPISGHRSVSWYQQTPGQGLQFLFEYFSETQRNKGNFPGRFSGRQFSNSRSEMNVSTLELGDSALYLCASRDYPRETQYFGPGTRLLVL.

The gene calls are TRBV27 and TRBJ1-5, with a possible D match to TRBD1 (5 bases). Germline loops: CDR1 MNHEY, CDR2 SMNVEV (reference sequence). The CDR3 has 14 residues. Trimming took off 7 bases at V and 5 bases at J, with 15 bases between the two ends. CDR3: CASNLGGAHQPQHF. The CDR3, as DNA: TGTGCCAGCAACCTGGGAGGGGCCCATCAGCCCCAGCATTTT.

The J gene is TRBJ2-1, the V gene TRBV7-8; 16 positions match TRBD2. In germline, CDR1 is SGHVS, CDR2 FQNEAQ. Trimming cost V 5 bases and J 1 base; bases outside gene matches: 2. This CDR3 region has 17 residues. The CDR3 loop reads CASSGTSGGASYNEQFF. DNA for the CDR3: TGTGCCAGCAGCGGGACTAGCGGGGGGGCATCCTACAATGAGCAGTTCTTC.

The chain links TRBV7-9 to TRBJ2-3; 11 bases are a match to TRBD2. V shed 4 bases, J shed 0 bases, and the junction held 9 bases outside the gene matches. The germline CDR1 and CDR2 sequences are SEHNR and FQNEAQ (reference sequence). The CDR3 sequence is 18 residues long. The CDR3 bases are TGTGCCAGCAGCTACCGGCGGCTAGCGGGGGGTAGCACAGATACGCAGTATTTT. It specifies CASSYRRLAGGSTDTQYF.

V gene TRBV9 combines with J gene TRBJ2-2; 7 bases fit TRBD2. The germline CDR1 and CDR2 sequences are SGDLS and YYNGEE. Trimming took 0 bases from V and 6 from J; bases not matched to a gene: 5. The CDR3 runs 15 residues. The CDR3 nucleotides read TGTGCCAGCAGCGTAGAGGGCGGGAGTGCCGGGGAGCTGTTTTTT. It codes for CASSVEGGSAGELFF.

The V call is TRBV6-5, the J call TRBJ2-7, with 8 nucleotides matching TRBD2. The CDR3 extends over 14 amino acids. With V trimmed by 7 bases and J by 2 bases, 7 bases remained unmatched. Germline V gene sequence: CDR1 MNHEY, CDR2 SVGAGI. The CDR3 here is CASIAGGLPYEQYF. The CDR3 DNA follows: TGTGCCAGCATTGCGGGAGGTCTACCCTACGAGCAGTACTTC.

The CDR3 DNA reads TGCAGTGCTAGAGCGGGGGCCCAAGAGTACTTC. Its translation is CSARAGAQEYF. V usage is TRBV20-1 and J usage is TRBJ2-7; D is tentatively TRBD1 or TRBD2 (6 bases each). The CDR3 consists of 11 residues. Germline V lookup: CDR1 DFQATT, CDR2 SNEGSKA (reference sequence). The germline V and J ends were trimmed by 1 base and 11 bases, with 12 bases remaining between them.

This chain uses TRBV5-1 with TRBJ2-1; 12 bases are a match to TRBD2. CDR1 is SGHRS, CDR2 YFSETQ, per germline. Trimming took 4 bases from V and 9 from J; bases not matched to a gene: 8. The CDR3 spans 15 residues. The CDR3 loop reads CASSNGLAGNSEQFF. The CDR3 DNA is TGCGCCAGCAGCAACGGACTAGCGGGAAATTCTGAGCAGTTCTTC.

This chain uses TRBV9 with TRBJ2-5; D might be TRBD2 (5 bases). CDR3 length: 15 amino acids. The V end lost 0 bases, the J end lost 5 bases, and 14 bases lay between the germline ends. The germline CDR1 and CDR2 sequences are SGDLS and YYNGEE. This CDR3 reads CASSVDRGSGETQYF. The CDR3 DNA reads TGTGCCAGCAGCGTAGACCGTGGGAGTGGGGAGACCCAGTACTTC.

The genes are TRBV19 and TRBJ2-1; possible D gene TRBD2, 5 bases. The CDR3 covers 11 residues. The V end was cut by 5 bases, the J end by 10 bases, with 9 bases between. CDR1 LNHDA and CDR2 SQIVND come from the germline V gene (reference sequence). CDR3 coding DNA: TGTGCCAGTAGTGCACTAGTGGAGCAGTTCTTC. Amino acid sequence: CASSALVEQFF. The whole variable domain, remainder taken from reference TRBV19 and TRBJ2-1, is DGGITQSPKYLFRKEGQNVTLSCEQNLNHDAMYWYRQDPGQGLRLIYYSQIVNDFQKGDIAEGYSVSREKKESFPLTVTSAQKNPTAFYLCASSALVEQFFGPGTRLTVL.

The gene calls are TRBV5-6 and TRBJ1-5; D not certain. The germline CDR1 and CDR2 sequences are SGHDT and YYEEEE. This CDR3 comprises 17 residues. The germline V and J ends were trimmed by 0 bases and 2 bases, with 15 bases remaining between them. The CDR3 loop is CASSLGPAGVGNQPQHF. The CDR3 nucleotides read TGTGCCAGCAGCTTGGGGCCAGCGGGCGTAGGCAATCAGCCCCAGCATTTT.

The rearrangement joins TRBV27 to TRBJ2-2, with D possibly called TRBD1 or TRBD2 (6 bases each). Germline values: CDR1 MNHEY, CDR2 SMNVEV (reference sequence). Trimming pared 3 bases from V and 7 bases from J, leaving 18 bases between. This CDR3 has 16 amino acids. The CDR3: CASSFEGGLGGGELFF. The CDR3 nucleotides read TGTGCCAGCAGTTTCGAAGGGGGGCTTGGTGGCGGGGAGCTGTTTTTT.

CDR3 sequence: CASSLRQGAGEKLFF. The CDR3 DNA follows: TGCGCCAGCAGCTTACGACAGGGGGCCGGTGAAAAACTGTTTTTT. The chain employs TRBV5-1 and TRBJ1-4; 10 positions agree with TRBD1. CDR1 and CDR2 from the germline V gene are SGHRS and YFSETQ. V lost 2 bases and J lost 7; bases outside the gene matches: 5. The CDR3 extends over 15 amino acids.

The chain has TRBV6-5 and TRBJ1-6; D is possibly TRBD1 (5 bases). V was clipped by 7 bases and J by 7 bases, with 11 bases between them. CDR1 and CDR2 from the germline V gene are MNHEY and SVGAGI. CDR3 length: 13 residues. The CDR3, as DNA: TGTGCCAGCACCCTGGGGGGGAATTCACCCCTCCACTTT. Its protein product is CASTLGGNSPLHF.

The chain uses TRBV7-9 and TRBJ2-5; 13 nucleotides align to TRBD2. V lost 5 bases to trimming and J lost 5 bases; unmatched junction nucleotides: 5. CDR1 is SEHNR and CDR2 is FQNEAQ in the germline V gene (reference sequence). This CDR3 spans 15 amino acids. As DNA, the CDR3 is TGTGCCAGCAGCCTATGGACTAGCGGGAGTGAGACCCAGTACTTC. Protein product: CASSLWTSGSETQYF. Filled out from reference TRBV7-9 and TRBJ2-5, the complete variable domain reads DTGVSQNPRHKITKRGQNVTFRCDPISEHNRLYWYRQTLGQGPEFLTYFQNEAQLEKSRLLSDRFSAERPKGSFSTLEIQRTEQGDSAMYLCASSLWTSGSETQYFGPGTRLLVL.

This chain joins TRBV9 and TRBJ2-1; D not certain. Germline V lookup: CDR1 SGDLS, CDR2 YYNGEE. Between the trimmed V and J ends, which lost 4 bases and 7 bases, there was a span of 6 bases. This CDR3 has 11 amino acids. The CDR3 loop is CASSLLNEQFF. The CDR3 DNA reads as TGTGCCAGCAGCTTACTAAATGAGCAGTTCTTC.

The chain joins TRBV19 to TRBJ2-3, with TRBD2 matching 8 bases. The V gene's germline CDR1 is LNHDA and CDR2 SQIVND (reference sequence). The V gene end was trimmed by 10 bases and the J gene end by 0 bases; junction bases not matched to a gene: 6. There are 14 residues in the CDR3. The CDR3 spells CATRERGSTDTQYF. CDR3 in DNA: TGTGCCACCCGGGAGCGGGGGAGCACAGATACGCAGTATTTT.

The chain uses TRBV9 and TRBJ1-6; D might be TRBD1 (5 bases). Deletions cut 4 bases from V and 10 bases from J, with 18 bases between. This CDR3 region has 15 residues. Germline CDR1 is SGDLS and CDR2 is YYNGEE. The CDR3 DNA follows: TGTGCCAGCAGCCCCTCTCCTAGGGGAATCTCACCCCTCCACTTT. Its protein product is CASSPSPRGISPLHF.

This clone appeared a few times. The rearrangement joins TRBV29-1 to TRBJ1-1; 9 bases map to TRBD1. V lost 7 bases, J lost 4 bases, and 7 bases stayed unmatched. CDR3 length: 13 residues. Germline V CDR1 and CDR2: SQVTM, ANQGSEA. The CDR3 nucleotides are TGCAGCGCTTCCGGGACAGGGCCCACTGAAGCTTTCTTT. This codes for CSASGTGPTEAFF.

The rearrangement uses TRBV9 and TRBJ2-1; D gene unclear. V lost 0 bases to trimming and J lost 8 bases, with 3 bases between them. Germline V lookup: CDR1 SGDLS, CDR2 YYNGEE. The CDR3 is 11 residues long. The CDR3 DNA is TGTGCCAGCAGCGTAGTAGATGAGCAGTTCTTC. This codes for CASSVVDEQFF.

This clone came up once. The rearrangement joins TRBV5-1 to TRBJ2-2, with a tentative D call TRBD2 (7 bases). The germline V gene has CDR1 SGHRS and CDR2 YFSETQ. The germline V and J ends were trimmed by 1 base and 0 bases, with 16 bases remaining between them. The CDR3 has 18 residues. This CDR3 is CASSLRPGGAANTGELFF. In DNA, the CDR3 is TGCGCCAGCAGCTTGAGGCCTGGGGGGGCGGCGAACACCGGGGAGCTGTTTTTT.

This chain joins TRBV29-1 and TRBJ2-2; 11 positions agree with TRBD1. The CDR3 extends over 13 amino acids. The junction had 2 bases not matched to a gene; V was cut back by 7 bases and J by 4 bases. Looked up from germline, CDR1 is SQVTM and CDR2 is ANQGSEA. Here the CDR3 DNA reads TGCAGCGCCGGGACAGGGGGCACCGGGGAGCTGTTTTTT. Amino acids: CSAGTGGTGELFF.

The chain employs TRBV27 and TRBJ1-2, with D possibly matching TRBD1 (5 bases). The CDR3 has 15 amino acids. Germline lookup yields CDR1 MNHEY and CDR2 SMNVEV (reference sequence). Trimming cost V 6 bases and J 3 bases, with 17 bases left between them. The CDR3 bases are TGTGCCAGCAGAATGAGAGCAGGGACCCACTATGGCTACACCTTC. This translates into CASRMRAGTHYGYTF.

This clone was seen a handful of times. The junction differs from germline at one of its ends, possibly a read error. The gene calls are TRBV18 and TRBJ1-1; 11 nucleotides match TRBD1. This CDR3 is built from 13 residues. Looked up from germline, CDR1 is KGHSH and CDR2 is LQKENI. CDR3 protein: CASSPRDRDRGYF. DNA for the CDR3: TGTGCCAGCTCACCTCGGGACCGGGACAGGGGGTATTTT. Based on the CDR3 plus reference TRBV18 and TRBJ1-1, the full variable domain is NAGVMQNPRHLVRRRGQEARLRCSPMKGHSHVYWYRQLPEEGLKFMVYLQKENIIDESGMPKERFSAEFPKEGPSILRIQQVVRGDSAAYFCASSPRDRDRGYFGQGTRLTVV.

The rearrangement links TRBV5-1 to TRBJ2-1, with 8 bases matching TRBD1. The CDR3 contains 15 residues. The V gene's germline CDR1 is SGHRS and CDR2 YFSETQ. The V segment lost 4 bases and the J segment 5 bases; nucleotides outside the gene matches: 8. DNA for the CDR3: TGCGCCAGCAGCCCCAAGGACAGGGAGAACAATGAGCAGTTCTTC. Translated: CASSPKDRENNEQFF.

The chain recombines TRBV7-9 with TRBJ1-4; 7 nucleotides match TRBD1. The CDR3 covers 14 residues. J lost 6 bases, V lost 2 bases, and 3 bases had no gene match. The germline V gene encodes CDR1 SEHNR and CDR2 FQNEAQ (reference sequence). The CDR3 protein is CASSLQGGYEKLFF. CDR3 nucleotides: TGTGCCAGCAGCTTACAGGGGGGGTATGAAAAACTGTTTTTT. Full variable domain (remainder filled in from reference TRBV7-9 and TRBJ1-4): DTGVSQNPRHKITKRGQNVTFRCDPISEHNRLYWYRQTLGQGPEFLTYFQNEAQLEKSRLLSDRFSAERPKGSFSTLEIQRTEQGDSAMYLCASSLQGGYEKLFFGSGTQLSVL.

The chain carries TRBV5-1 and TRBJ2-7, with 7 bases aligning to TRBD1. Germline values: CDR1 SGHRS, CDR2 YFSETQ. V was clipped by 5 bases and J by 0 bases; unmatched bases: 8. This CDR3 spans 15 amino acids. CDR3 DNA: TGCGCCAGCAGGATGGAACGGGACAGCTCCTACGAGCAGTACTTC. This encodes CASRMERDSSYEQYF.

This sequence joins TRBV7-9 and TRBJ2-5; either TRBD1 or TRBD2 may supply D (5 bases each). The V gene's germline CDR1 is SEHNR and CDR2 FQNEAQ (reference sequence). Trimming stripped 4 bases from V and 4 bases from J, with 10 bases between. This CDR3 comprises 13 residues. The CDR3 DNA follows: TGTGCCAGCAGCTCCCTTGGGGGAGAGACCCAGTACTTC. It encodes CASSSLGGETQYF. Based on the CDR3 plus reference TRBV7-9 and TRBJ2-5, the full variable domain is DTGVSQNPRHKITKRGQNVTFRCDPISEHNRLYWYRQTLGQGPEFLTYFQNEAQLEKSRLLSDRFSAERPKGSFSTLEIQRTEQGDSAMYLCASSSLGGETQYFGPGTRLLVL.

This chain connects TRBV27 to TRBJ2-3; no definite D call. This CDR3 is built from 16 residues. Germline V gene lookup returns CDR1 MNHEY and CDR2 SMNVEV (reference sequence). The V and J ends lost 2 bases and 1 base respectively, with 13 bases between them. In nucleotides, the CDR3 is TGTGCCAGCAGTTTAGGAAGAGATCTTCGCACAGATACGCAGTATTTT. This encodes CASSLGRDLRTDTQYF.